This TCR beta chain was observed in a study of T cells expressing NK-cell markers. Findings of the study overall: Topping the CD3+CD56-NKG2C+ fraction as well were these clonotypes, in a few donors. More than five of the donors carried dominant NKG2C+ clonotypes that took up roughly 1.0-8% of their CD8+ T cells.

UMIs were included in TCR beta cDNA generated by 5'RACE template switching. TCRdb derives one entry per CDR3 protein from the 5' RACE reads, leaving out DNA. With 400,000 or so distinct CDR3 sequences in the sample, the ten largest clones hold around 10%. A remark on this clonotype: Its antigen is as yet unknown.

The CDR3 sequence is 16 residues long. Germline V gives CDR1 KGHSH, CDR2 LQKENI. Sequences were obtained from blood T cells: a sorted CD56 or NKG2C T cell subset, CD4+ or CD8+ T cells, or bulk PBMC T cells (not recorded which). The sequence was obtained from a woman aged 45 to 65 in good health. The V call is TRBV18, the J call TRBJ2-1; without DNA, the TCRdb call of TRBD2 cannot be checked. The CDR3 loop reads CASSPSGDSSRGEQFF. Supplemented by reference TRBV18 and TRBJ2-1, the full variable domain reads NAGVMQNPRHLVRRRGQEARLRCSPMKGHSHVYWYRQLPEEGLKFMVYLQKENIIDESGMPKERFSAEFPKEGPSILRIQQVVRGDSAAYFCASSPSGDSSRGEQFFGPGTRLTVL.